The T cell receptor (beta chain) described here comes from a study of blood T cells in healthy people across ages. Study context: Capture via template switching afforded approximately one barcoded beta molecule per two T cells.

Study-level results: Older age coincided with a roughly linear decline in TCR beta diversity per million T cells.

V lost 5 bases and J 6 bases, leaving 10 bases between the germline ends. Looked up from germline, CDR1 is SGHAT and CDR2 is FQNNGV. This CDR3 is 12 amino acids long. The second PCR ran roughly 6 to 11 cycles with a sample-barcoded 5' primer and J-beta primers. From the 5' RACE reads, TCRdb called clonotypes with MiXCR, one entry per CDR3 protein. The sample comprises approximately 900,000 distinct CDR3 sequences, approximately 49% of which are singletons, and roughly 13% rests with the top ten. As concerns this clonotype: Its antigen is undetermined.

The sample was blood. The rearrangement links TRBV11-2 to TRBJ1-2, with D unclear. The TCR comes from a man aged 30 to 45 in good health. In nucleotides, the CDR3 is TGTGCCAGCAGCCCAGGACGCGATGGCTACACCTTC. Its translation is CASSPGRDGYTF.